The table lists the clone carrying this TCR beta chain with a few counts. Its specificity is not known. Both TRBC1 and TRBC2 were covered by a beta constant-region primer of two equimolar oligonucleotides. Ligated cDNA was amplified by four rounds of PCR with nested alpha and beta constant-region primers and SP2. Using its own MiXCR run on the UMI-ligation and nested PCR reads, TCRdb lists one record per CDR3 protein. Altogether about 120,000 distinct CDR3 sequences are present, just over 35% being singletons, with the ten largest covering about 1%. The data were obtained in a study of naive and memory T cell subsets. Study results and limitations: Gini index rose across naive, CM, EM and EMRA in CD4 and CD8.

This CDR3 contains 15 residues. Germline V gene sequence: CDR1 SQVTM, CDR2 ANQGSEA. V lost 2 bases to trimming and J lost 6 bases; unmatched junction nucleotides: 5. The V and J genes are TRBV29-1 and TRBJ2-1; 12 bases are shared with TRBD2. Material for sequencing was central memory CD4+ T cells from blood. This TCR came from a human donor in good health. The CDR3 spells CSVERLAGEVNEQFF. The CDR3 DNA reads TGCAGCGTTGAAAGACTAGCGGGAGAAGTCAATGAGCAGTTCTTC.